This T cell receptor (beta chain) is drawn from a study of blood T cells in healthy people across ages. A second PCR of roughly 7 to 11 cycles used a sample-barcoded 5' primer and a J-beta primer mix. One entry per CDR3 protein results from TCRdb running MiXCR on the 5' RACE reads. This table holds roughly 800,000 distinct CDR3 sequences, around 25% found once. From germline, CDR1 is SGHRS and CDR2 YFSETQ. The CDR3 is 19 residues long. J was trimmed by 0 bases and V by 0 bases; bases with no gene match: 7. This clonotype was detected only once. Another study also made use of these data, one on T cells of mothers and their children.

The sequencing input was blood. This sequence was found in a boy aged 5-17 years in good health. The rearrangement uses TRBV5-1 and TRBJ2-1, with 12 positions matching TRBD2. Here the CDR3 reads CASSLGLAGGLNSYNEQFF. The CDR3 nucleotides are TGCGCCAGCAGCTTGGGGCTAGCGGGGGGGCTGAACTCCTACAATGAGCAGTTCTTC.